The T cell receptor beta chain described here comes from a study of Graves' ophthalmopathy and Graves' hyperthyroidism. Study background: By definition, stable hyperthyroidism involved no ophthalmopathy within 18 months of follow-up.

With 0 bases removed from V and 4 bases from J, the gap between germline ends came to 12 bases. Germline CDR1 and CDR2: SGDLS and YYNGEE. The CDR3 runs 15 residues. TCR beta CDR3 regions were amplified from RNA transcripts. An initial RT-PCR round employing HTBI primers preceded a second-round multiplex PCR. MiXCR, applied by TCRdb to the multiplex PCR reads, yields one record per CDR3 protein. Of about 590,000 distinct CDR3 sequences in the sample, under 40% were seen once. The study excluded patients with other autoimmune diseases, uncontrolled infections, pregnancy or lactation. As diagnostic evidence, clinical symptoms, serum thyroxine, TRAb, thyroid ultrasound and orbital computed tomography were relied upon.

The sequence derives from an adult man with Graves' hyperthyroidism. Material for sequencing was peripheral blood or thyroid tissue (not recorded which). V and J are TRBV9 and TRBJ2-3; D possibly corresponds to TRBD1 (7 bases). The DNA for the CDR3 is TGTGCCAGCAGCGTAGGAGGAGGGGGCGCAGATACGCAGTATTTT. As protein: CASSVGGGGADTQYF.